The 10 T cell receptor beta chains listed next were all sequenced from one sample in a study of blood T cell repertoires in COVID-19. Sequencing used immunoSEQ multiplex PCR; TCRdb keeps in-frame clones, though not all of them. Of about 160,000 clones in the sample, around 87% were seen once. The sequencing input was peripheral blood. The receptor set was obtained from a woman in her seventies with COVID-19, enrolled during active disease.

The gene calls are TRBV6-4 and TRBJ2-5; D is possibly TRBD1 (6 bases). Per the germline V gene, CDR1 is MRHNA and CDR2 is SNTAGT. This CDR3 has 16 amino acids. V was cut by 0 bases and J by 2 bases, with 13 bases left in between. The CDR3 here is CASSDSLQGIQETQYF. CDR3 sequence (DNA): TGTGCCAGCAGTGACTCCCTGCAGGGGATTCAAGAGACCCAGTACTTC.

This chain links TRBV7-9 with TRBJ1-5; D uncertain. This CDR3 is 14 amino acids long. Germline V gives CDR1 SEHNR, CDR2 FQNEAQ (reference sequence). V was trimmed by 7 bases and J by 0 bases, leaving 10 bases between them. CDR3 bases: TGTGCCAGCACGGCGCGGGGTAGCAATCAGCCCCAGCATTTT. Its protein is CASTARGSNQPQHF.

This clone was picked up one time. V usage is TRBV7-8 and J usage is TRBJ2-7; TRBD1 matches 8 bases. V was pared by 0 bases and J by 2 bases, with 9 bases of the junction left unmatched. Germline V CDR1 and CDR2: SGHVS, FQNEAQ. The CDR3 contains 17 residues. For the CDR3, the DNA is TGTGCCAGCAGCTTAGCCCCACGACAGGGGCAACCCTACGAGCAGTACTTC. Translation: CASSLAPRQGQPYEQYF.

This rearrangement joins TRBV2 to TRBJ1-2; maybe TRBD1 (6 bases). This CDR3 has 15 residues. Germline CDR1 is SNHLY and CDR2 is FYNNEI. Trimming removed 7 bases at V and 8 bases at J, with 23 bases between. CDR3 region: CASTQKPGTTHGYTF. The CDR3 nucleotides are TGTGCCAGCACCCAGAAACCCGGGACAACGCACGGCTACACCTTC.

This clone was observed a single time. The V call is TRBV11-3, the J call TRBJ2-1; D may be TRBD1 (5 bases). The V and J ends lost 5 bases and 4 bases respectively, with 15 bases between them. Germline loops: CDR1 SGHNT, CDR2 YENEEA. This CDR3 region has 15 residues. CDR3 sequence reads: CASSVGAGTYNEQFF. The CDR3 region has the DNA TGTGCCAGCAGCGTAGGGGCAGGCACGTACAATGAGCAGTTCTTC.

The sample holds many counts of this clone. In DNA, the CDR3 is TGTGCCAGCAGTGAAGCACGCCAGACAATCCAGCCCCAGCATTTT. Its translation is CASSEARQTIQPQHF. The rearrangement joins TRBV2 to TRBJ1-5; D call uncertain. The CDR3 runs to 15 residues. Per germline, CDR1 SNHLY and CDR2 FYNNEI. The V and J ends lost 0 bases and 7 bases respectively, with 13 bases between them.

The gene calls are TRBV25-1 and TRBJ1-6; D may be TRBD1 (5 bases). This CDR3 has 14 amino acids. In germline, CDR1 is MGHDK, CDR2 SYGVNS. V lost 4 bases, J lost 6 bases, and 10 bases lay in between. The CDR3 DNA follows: TGTGCCAGCAGTGTGGGCAGGGCTAATTCACCCCTCCACTTT. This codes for CASSVGRANSPLHF.

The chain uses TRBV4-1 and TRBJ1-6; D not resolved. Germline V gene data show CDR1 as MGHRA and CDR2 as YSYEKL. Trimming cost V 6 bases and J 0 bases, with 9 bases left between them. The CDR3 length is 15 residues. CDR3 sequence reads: CASSPISSYNSPLHF. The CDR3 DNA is TGCGCCAGCAGTCCAATTAGCTCCTATAATTCACCCCTCCACTTT.

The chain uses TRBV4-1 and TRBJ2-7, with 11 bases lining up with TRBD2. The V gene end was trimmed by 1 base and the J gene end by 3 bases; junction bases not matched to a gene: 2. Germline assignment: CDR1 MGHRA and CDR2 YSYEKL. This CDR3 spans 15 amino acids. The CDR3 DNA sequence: TGCGCCAGCAGCCAAGGACTAGCGGGATTCTACGAGCAGTACTTC. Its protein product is CASSQGLAGFYEQYF.

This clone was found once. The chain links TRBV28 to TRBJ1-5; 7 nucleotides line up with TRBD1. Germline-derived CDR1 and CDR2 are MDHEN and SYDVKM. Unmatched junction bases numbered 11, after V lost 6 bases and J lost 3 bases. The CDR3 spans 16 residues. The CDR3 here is CASSPGARGDNQPQHF. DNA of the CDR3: TGTGCCAGCAGCCCGGGCGCCAGGGGGGACAATCAGCCCCAGCATTTT.